The present TCR beta chain was sequenced within a study of shared clonotypes between healthy human individuals. Study outcomes and limitations: Specimens sampled were limited to blood, with tissue repertoires likely differing.

Every one of the donors was a Caucasian adult that lived in Nashville, Tennessee. Genomic DNA from each subset was divided evenly over several immunoSEQ plates. Unsorted PBMC replicate PCRs used 300 to 350 ng DNA, tens of thousands of T cell genomes. Libraries were prepared by immunoSEQ multiplex PCR; TCRdb keeps only in-frame clonotypes and omits some of them. The table shows around 480,000 clones, with about 80% occurring only once. Germline CDR1 is SEHNR and CDR2 is FQNEAQ (reference sequence). The trim removed 2 bases at V and 0 bases at J, leaving 11 bases unmatched. CDR3 length: 19 amino acids. About this clone itself: Its target is unknown.

Sequenced: PBMCs. The chain is built from TRBV7-9 and TRBJ1-4; 8 nucleotides line up with TRBD1. The source is a woman aged 35 to 49 in good health. Some clones in this sample may be carry-over from other donors' samples. The CDR3 loop is CASSLLWTGSYATNEKLFF. CDR3 DNA: TGTGCCAGCAGCTTACTATGGACAGGGTCCTATGCAACTAATGAAAAACTGTTTTTT. The full variable domain, with the rest looked up from reference TRBV7-9 and TRBJ1-4, is DTGVSQNPRHKITKRGQNVTFRCDPISEHNRLYWYRQTLGQGPEFLTYFQNEAQLEKSRLLSDRFSAERPKGSFSTLEIQRTEQGDSAMYLCASSLLWTGSYATNEKLFFGSGTQLSVL.